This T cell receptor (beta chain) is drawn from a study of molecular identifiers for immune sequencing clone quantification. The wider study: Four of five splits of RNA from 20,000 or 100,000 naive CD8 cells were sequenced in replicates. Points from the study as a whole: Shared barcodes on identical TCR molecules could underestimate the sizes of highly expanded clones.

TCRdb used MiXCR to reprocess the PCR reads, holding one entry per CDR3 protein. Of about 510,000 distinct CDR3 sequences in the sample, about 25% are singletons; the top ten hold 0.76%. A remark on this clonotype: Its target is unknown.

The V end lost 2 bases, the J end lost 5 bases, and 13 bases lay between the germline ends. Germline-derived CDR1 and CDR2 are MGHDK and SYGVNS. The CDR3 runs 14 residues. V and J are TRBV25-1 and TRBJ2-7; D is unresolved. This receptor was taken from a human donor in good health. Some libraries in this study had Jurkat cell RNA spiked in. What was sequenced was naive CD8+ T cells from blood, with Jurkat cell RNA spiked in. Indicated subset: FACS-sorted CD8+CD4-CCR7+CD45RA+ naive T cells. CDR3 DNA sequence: TGTGCCAGCAGTGAAGTGGTAGGTACCGACGAGCAGTACTTC. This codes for CASSEVVGTDEQYF.